This TCR beta chain is from a study of T-cell reconstitution after alpha-beta-depleted transplantation in children. CDR3 length equals 15 residues. Germline V gene lookup returns CDR1 MGHDK and CDR2 SYGVNS. Trimming took off 6 bases at V and 3 bases at J, with 17 bases between the two ends. A TCRbeta library incorporating unique molecular identifiers was prepared. TCRdb reprocessed the PCR reads with MiXCR, giving one entry per CDR3 protein. The table shows more than 450,000 distinct CDR3 sequences, with around 17% occurring only once. J is TRBJ1-2 and V is TRBV25-1; perhaps TRBD1 as D (6 bases). Here the sequenced sample was PBMCs from the stem cell graft donor, taken from the stem cell graft. The sequence came from a human donor who donated a stem cell graft to a child with acute lymphoblastic leukemia. CDR3 residues: CASSQSGVKDYGYTF. The CDR3 DNA follows: TGTGCCAGCAGCCAGTCAGGGGTAAAGGACTATGGCTACACCTTC.